This T cell receptor (beta chain) was retrieved from a study of T cell responses to AZD1222 COVID-19 vaccine. The study's findings and limits: Baseline serostatus was positive in only 5 to 7 AZD1222 recipients. The study found Spike-specific TCR breadth and depth rose after two AZD1222 doses.

Clones were read by immunoSEQ multiplex PCR, and TCRdb kept only the in-frame ones, dropping some. The repertoire includes 100,000 to 150,000 clones, around nine tenths of them detected once, and approximately 1.2% sits in the top ten. This CDR3 contains 16 residues. J gave up 0 bases and V 6 bases, and 6 bases lay outside the gene matches. CDR1 is MDHEN and CDR2 is SYDVKM in the germline V gene. As concerns this clone: No antigen is known for it.

The receptor was isolated from an adult who received the AZD1222 COVID-19 vaccine. The input for sequencing was peripheral blood, taken 28 days after the second AZD1222 dose. The rearrangement links TRBV28 to TRBJ1-5; TRBD1 matches at 9 bases. CDR3 DNA: TGTGCCAGCAGGCAACCGGGACAGGGTAGCAATCAGCCCCAGCATTTT. Encoded protein: CASRQPGQGSNQPQHF. The full variable domain, rest sourced from reference TRBV28 and TRBJ1-5, is DVKVTQSSRYLVKRTGEKVFLECVQDMDHENMFWYRQDPGLGLRLIYFSYDVKMKEKGDIPEGYSVSREKKERFSLILESASTNQTSMYLCASRQPGQGSNQPQHFGDGTRLSIL.